The text below deals with one T cell receptor (beta chain). Its specificity is unknown. Hyperthyroidism, newly diagnosed and lasting under 2 months, affected patients aged 18 to 65. The source of the sample is a study of T cells in Graves' hyperthyroidism and ophthalmopathy. Study observations and caveats: Ophthalmopathy got predicted by the model a median about 6.5 months before its onset.

This CDR3 spans 16 amino acids. CDR1 is MDHEN and CDR2 is SYDVKM in the germline V gene. With 3 bases clipped from V and 4 bases from J, the junction kept 7 bases outside the gene matches. Amplification yielded TCR beta CDR3 regions, with RNA transcripts as the source. The TCR CDR3 was amplified in a first-round RT-PCR using the HTBI primer set. Via MiXCR, TCRdb re-called the multiplex PCR reads, giving one row per CDR3 protein. This table has 370,000 or so distinct CDR3 sequences, roughly 25% appearing once. The origin of this receptor is a man aged 50-60 years with Graves' hyperthyroidism. The material sequenced was blood. The genes are TRBV28 and TRBJ2-7, with 12 bases fitting TRBD2. The CDR3: CASSFPLLAGGYEQYF. The CDR3 region has the DNA TGTGCCAGCAGTTTTCCCCTACTAGCGGGGGGATACGAGCAGTACTTC.